These T cell receptor beta chains were read from a single sample in a study of blood T cell repertoires in COVID-19. Sequencing was performed with immunoSEQ multiplex PCR; in TCRdb, only in-frame clones are kept and a portion is missing. The top ten hold roughly 0.26% of the sample, which has about 670,000 clones, around 89% seen once. What was sequenced was peripheral blood. Receptors were obtained from a woman under 30 with acute or convalescent COVID-19. The CDR3 runs from the conserved cysteine through the conserved F or W. The D gene is left open where the match is weak. Clone size is stated in some rows and not others, as once, few, many or a class when expanded.

clone_size j_call v_call d_call cdr3_nt cdr3_aa
NA TRBJ1-1 TRBV6-5 TRBD1 TGTGCCAGCAAGAGGGGGCAGGTCACTGAAGCTTTCTTT CASKRGQVTEAFF
once TRBJ1-3 TRBV12-3/TRBV12-4 NA TGTGCCAGCGGCCGGGGCTCTGGAAACACCATATATTTT CASGRGSGNTIYF
once TRBJ2-6 TRBV19 TRBD1 TGTGCCAGTAGTAAGGACAGGGCTGGGGCCAACGTCCTGACTTTC CASSKDRAGANVLTF
NA TRBJ1-4 TRBV19 NA TGTGCCAGTAGTATAGAGGGCAGGGGTAATGAAAAACTGTTTTTT CASSIEGRGNEKLFF
NA TRBJ2-6 TRBV29-1 NA TGCACCCCCCTTCGACAGGGAACCAGGGGGGCTGGGGCCAACGTCCTGACTTTC CTPLRQGTRGAGANVLTF
NA TRBJ1-1 TRBV28 NA TGTGCCAGTAGTTCGGACCCCAGGGCCCCCGTCCCGAACACTGAAGCTTTCTTT CASSSDPRAPVPNTEAFF
NA TRBJ1-1 TRBV24-1 NA TGTGCCACCAGTGATCACCAGGGGAACACTGAAGCTTTCTTT CATSDHQGNTEAFF
NA TRBJ2-3 TRBV6-2/TRBV6-3 TRBD2 TGTGCCAGCAGTTCCCCCCCGGGACTAGCTCTGGATACGCAGTATTTT CASSSPPGLALDTQYF
NA TRBJ2-5 TRBV10-3 NA TGTGCCATCAGTGTTACAGGGGAGACCCAGTACTTC CAISVTGETQYF
once TRBJ1-1 TRBV11-2 TRBD1 TGTGCCAGCAGTCGGACAGGGGGCGATTTCACTGAAGCTTTCTTT CASSRTGGDFTEAFF
NA TRBJ1-2 TRBV6-1 NA TGTGCCAGCAGTGAAAATCAGGGCTACGTAGGCTATGGCTACACCTTC CASSENQGYVGYGYTF
NA TRBJ1-1 TRBV5-1 NA TGCGCCAGCAGCTTGGTTGGCCAGGGGTTCACTGAAGCTTTCTTT CASSLVGQGFTEAFF
NA TRBJ1-4 TRBV5-1 TRBD1 TGCGCCAGCAGCTGGGGACAGGGGCGCGTTGAAAAACTGTTTTTT CASSWGQGRVEKLFF
NA TRBJ2-7 TRBV2 TRBD2 TGTGCCAGCAGAGAGCGGGGGGCATCCTACGAGCAGTACTTC CASRERGASYEQYF
NA TRBJ2-2 TRBV5-1 TRBD1 TGCGCCAGCAGCCGGGGACAGACAAACACCGGGGAGCTGTTTTTT CASSRGQTNTGELFF
once TRBJ2-4 TRBV11-2 TRBD1 TGTGCCAGCAGAGACCCCGGGACAGGGGGAAACATTCAGTACTTC CASRDPGTGGNIQYF
NA TRBJ1-1 TRBV7-2 TRBD1 TGTGCCAGCAGCTGGACAGGGGACAACACTGAAGCTTTCTTT CASSWTGDNTEAFF
NA TRBJ2-3 TRBV3-1/TRBV3-2 NA TGTGCCAGCAGCTCCACCGAGGGGGGGCCAGATACGCAGTATTTT CASSSTEGGPDTQYF
NA TRBJ2-3 TRBV5-6 NA TGTGCCAGCAGGAAACCTAGGGGGTTGACAGATACGCAGTATTTT CASRKPRGLTDTQYF
NA TRBJ1-2 TRBV27 NA TGTGCCAGCAGTTTAGTCGCCAGACTAAACTATGGCTACACCTTC CASSLVARLNYGYTF
once TRBJ2-6 TRBV5-1 NA TGCGCCAGCAGCATATTTATCTCTGGGGCCAACGTCCTGACTTTC CASSIFISGANVLTF
NA TRBJ1-6 TRBV6-5 NA TGTGCCAGCACCCAGAGGTATAATTCACCCCTCCACTTT CASTQRYNSPLHF
NA TRBJ1-4 TRBV18 NA TGTGCCAGCTCACCATCGACTGGACGGACAGAAAAACTGTTTTTT CASSPSTGRTEKLFF
NA TRBJ2-1 TRBV25-1 NA TGTGCCAGCGCCCGGTACAATGAGCAGTTCTTC CASARYNEQFF
NA TRBJ1-2 TRBV3-1/TRBV3-2 TRBD1 TGTGCCAGCAGTCGACAGGGAGGCTACACCTTC CASSRQGGYTF
NA TRBJ2-1 TRBV19 NA TGTGCCAGTAGTTTAGCGGAGGGAAGGTCCTACAATGAGCAGTTCTTC CASSLAEGRSYNEQFF
NA TRBJ1-1 TRBV4-1 NA TGCGCCAGCAGCCAAGACCCCGGGTACACTGAAGCTTTCTTT CASSQDPGYTEAFF
NA TRBJ2-7 TRBV18 NA TGTGCCAGCTCACCACAGACCTATGGGGGAGGCAACGAGCAGTACTTC CASSPQTYGGGNEQYF
NA TRBJ2-7 TRBV6-5 NA TGTGCCAGCAACGCTCGGGGGGCTTACGAGCAGTACTTC CASNARGAYEQYF